This is a list of T cell receptor beta chains from one sample in a study of T cell clones after liver transplantation. The data were produced by immunoSEQ multiplex PCR, yet TCRdb's version contains in-frame clones alone and is incomplete. The sample has around 76,000 clones; 80% are singletons. Sequences were derived from CD4+ T cells from blood, sampled 12 months after liver transplant. The source is a human patient who received a liver transplant. The T cells may come from the graft donor. CDR3s include the opening cysteine and the closing phenylalanine or tryptophan.

j_call v_call cdr3_aa
TRBJ1-4 TRBV6-6 CASSPGRIEKLFF
TRBJ1-2 TRBV11-2 CASSPTGGANYGYTF
TRBJ2-3 TRBV28 CASTGRGSRDTQYF
TRBJ1-5 TRBV5-6 CASSLRDRDSQPQHF
TRBJ2-2 TRBV9 CASSVVPLAGELFF
TRBJ2-5 TRBV5-5 CASSTAGVGETQYF
TRBJ2-1 TRBV5-6 CASSFRGNEQFF
TRBJ2-1 TRBV5-1 CASSFDYNEQFF
TRBJ2-1 TRBV5-1 CASSLDGRALNEQFF
TRBJ2-3 TRBV28 CASSLTGGMQDTQYF
TRBJ1-2 TRBV28 CASSLQAIGAGSVYGYTF
TRBJ2-4 TRBV7-6 CASSLGQENIQYF
TRBJ1-2 TRBV5-1 CASSLMDSYGYTF
TRBJ2-1 TRBV6-5 CASSYSRGQQFF
TRBJ1-2 TRBV7-2 CASSPSPAIARRGGYTF
TRBJ2-7 TRBV6-5 CASSPWGGGGYEQYF
TRBJ1-2 TRBV30 CAWSFKEGLHYGYTF
TRBJ2-7 TRBV15 CATSKGGRYSYEQYF
TRBJ2-2 TRBV5-1 CASSFGAGVTGELFF
TRBJ1-5 TRBV2 CASTGTGKNQPQHF
TRBJ1-1 TRBV2 CASSEVYQGTEAFF
TRBJ2-7 TRBV6-1 CASRHDTYEQYF
TRBJ2-7 TRBV6-6 CASSYTGTGTYEQYF
TRBJ1-1 TRBV7-9 CASRPNRVNTEAFF
TRBJ1-1 TRBV7-8 CASSSSGWDTEAFF
TRBJ2-3 TRBV19 CASSIRGSPFMITQYF
TRBJ2-1 TRBV10-1 CASSRGQSSYNEQFF
TRBJ2-6 TRBV5-1 CASSLDGTRSSGANVLTF
TRBJ2-6 TRBV9 CASSVGSYRDRYNSGANVLTF
TRBJ1-5 TRBV18 CASSGQASYNQPQHF
TRBJ2-7 TRBV1 CTSSPTRGMGF
TRBJ2-7 TRBV28 CASSSGQIYEQYF
TRBJ1-5 TRBV7-2 CASSITTGFHSNQPQHF
TRBJ2-1 TRBV10-3 CAFGTGGKGSYNEQFF
TRBJ2-5 TRBV6-5 CASRGGRGYQETQYF
TRBJ2-1 TRBV4-3 CASSPVGRFGNEQFF
TRBJ1-2 TRBV11-2 CASSLGQLRTYGYTF
TRBJ2-5 TRBV13 CASSGTPLAGGPQETQYF
TRBJ1-4 TRBV6-6 CASSLGGQSEKLFF
TRBJ1-2 TRBV9 CASSVGGRHGYTF
TRBJ1-1 TRBV11-2 CASSLSGNTEAFF
TRBJ2-7 TRBV27 CASTVDRDSYEQYF